This T cell receptor (beta chain) comes out of a study of T cells after yellow fever vaccination. Study results and caveats: Some clonotypes, a small share, were shared between CD4 and CD8 compartments. Although the secondary response was weaker, it peaked faster, at day 5 versus 15.

The CDR3 is 16 residues long. Trimming took 0 bases from V and 5 from J, leaving 15 bases between them. Germline-derived CDR1 and CDR2 are SGHDT and YYEEEE. TCRdb re-called the 5' RACE reads with MiXCR, one entry per CDR3 protein. Of tens of thousands of distinct CDR3 sequences listed, around 7.3% are singletons. This clonotype appeared many times. Antigen: not known. This sequence originates from a man in his thirties or forties who received the YFV17D yellow fever vaccine. The chain recombines TRBV5-6 with TRBJ2-4, with D tentatively TRBD1 (5 bases). Sequenced material: CD8+ T cells sorted from PBMCs, taken on the day of the yellow fever booster vaccination. The CDR3 reads CASSLARSGMQNIQYF. The CDR3, as DNA: TGTGCCAGCAGCTTGGCGCGGTCAGGGATGCAAAACATTCAGTACTTC.